The T cell receptor beta chain under discussion was sequenced for a study of blood T cell repertoires in COVID-19. Across the whole study: COVID-19 samples collected from the United States, Italy and Spain covered acute and convalescent phases.

Per the study methods: Amplification from reference gene primers served as the basis for estimated nucleated cell counts. The method was immunoSEQ multiplex PCR; TCRdb's version includes in-frame clones alone and lacks a portion of them. That table furnishes V, J and clone size, whereas the DNA furnished D and trimming. The sample includes about 230,000 clones, around 88% of them seen just once. Across about 22 US areas, participants ranged in age from about 18 to 100 years. Assignments of participants to cohorts depended upon their own reported clinical history. V gave up 1 base and J gave up 6 bases, with 6 bases separating them. This CDR3 has 12 residues. Germline CDR1 reads LGHNA; CDR2 reads YSLEER.

Material for sequencing was PBMCs or T cells enriched from blood (not recorded which). The clonotype was recovered from a woman in her forties with acute COVID-19. The chain uses TRBV4-3 and TRBJ1-2; maybe TRBD1 (5 bases). CDR3 region: CASSQVGDGYTF. The CDR3 nucleotides read TGCGCCAGCAGCCAAGTAGGGGATGGCTACACCTTC.